The following is a T cell receptor (beta chain) sequence with its context. The antigen remains unidentified. The sample originates from a study of vaccination and CD4 T cells after COVID-19. Treatment here: approximately nine-day PBMC culture with coronavirus spike peptide pools or control peptides (ViraFEST assay). Days 3 and 7 saw half the medium replaced with fresh IL-2 medium. Cultured CD4+ T-cell DNA underwent Oncomine TCR Beta short-read sequencing. Once CD4+ T cells had been cultured, genomic DNA was extracted from them. A single record per CDR3 protein comes from TCRdb applying MiXCR to the PCR reads. The table includes about 11,000 distinct CDR3 sequences, around 58% detected once. Germline CDR1 is MNHNS and CDR2 is SASEGT. With 0 bases removed from V and 4 bases from J, the gap between germline ends came to 10 bases. This CDR3 is built from 15 residues.

The source of this sequence is a human donor who had recovered from COVID-19. The chain combines TRBV6-1 with TRBJ1-3, with no clear D. Specimen: CD4+ T cells from blood, cultured in vitro. The CDR3 sequence: CASSEARVTGNTIYF. DNA for the CDR3: TGTGCCAGCAGTGAAGCCCGGGTGACGGGAAACACCATATATTTT.